The 14 T cell receptor beta chains below all came from one sample that was sequenced in a study of T cells in Graves' hyperthyroidism and ophthalmopathy. RNA transcripts gave rise to amplified TCR beta CDR3 regions. A set of HTBI primers served as the primers for a first-round RT-PCR of the TCR CDR3. TCRdb ran MiXCR on the multiplex PCR reads and lists one entry per CDR3 protein. The table has hundreds of thousands of distinct CDR3 sequences, over 13% seen once. Sequencing was performed on blood. All receptors come from a man aged 50-60 years with Graves' ophthalmopathy.

This clonotype has a count of ten or more. An end of the junction does not agree with germline; a read error may underlie this. This sequence joins TRBV7-8 and TRBJ2-1, with 8 positions matching TRBD2. The CDR3 has 15 residues. Germline V gives CDR1 SGHVS, CDR2 FQNEAQ. DNA of the CDR3: TGTGCCAGCAGCCAGCGGGAGTCTTTATACAGTGAGCAGTTCTTC. It codes for CASSQRESLYSEQFF.

This clonotype was counted many times. This chain links TRBV12-3 or TRBV12-4 with TRBJ1-2, with D possibly being TRBD1 (6 bases). The CDR3 spans 15 residues. The V gene lost 6 bases and the J gene lost 8 bases, with 22 bases spanning the gap. The CDR3 loop reads CASSGTSPGLGGYTF. Here the CDR3 DNA reads TGTGCCAGCAGCGGGACATCCCCGGGACTCGGCGGCTACACCTTC.

The V call is TRBV5-1, the J call TRBJ2-1, with D perhaps TRBD2 (6 bases). Germline values: CDR1 SGHRS, CDR2 YFSETQ. V lost 0 bases, J lost 1 base, and 11 bases lay in between. CDR3 size: 16 residues. The CDR3 sequence: CASSLEGRGSYNEQFF. Here the CDR3 DNA reads TGCGCCAGCAGCTTGGAGGGACGGGGGTCCTACAATGAGCAGTTCTTC.

Many counts were recorded for this clonotype. The chain has TRBV7-3 and TRBJ1-1; the D is unclear. There are 12 residues in the CDR3. Per the germline V gene, CDR1 is SGHTA and CDR2 is FQGTGA. Trimming took off 5 bases at V and 3 bases at J, with 7 bases between the two ends. CDR3 coding DNA: TGTGCCAGCAGCCCCCGGTACACTGAAGCTTTCTTT. This sequence encodes CASSPRYTEAFF. Full variable domain (outside the CDR3, taken from reference TRBV7-3 and TRBJ1-1): GAGVSQTPSNKVTEKGKYVELRCDPISGHTALYWYRQSLGQGPEFLIYFQGTGAADDSGLPNDRFFAVRPEGSVSTLKIQRTERGDSAVYLCASSPRYTEAFFGQGTRLTVV.

This clonotype was detected many times. J is TRBJ2-3 and V is TRBV28, with 12 bases identical to TRBD2. The length of the CDR3 is 17 residues. Germline CDR1 MDHEN, CDR2 SYDVKM. V was pared by 6 bases and J by 0 bases, with 7 bases of the junction left unmatched. CDR3 bases: TGTGCCAGCAGCGAAACGGGACTAGCGGGCAGCACAGATACGCAGTATTTT. It codes for CASSETGLAGSTDTQYF. The whole variable domain, filled in from reference TRBV28 and TRBJ2-3, reads DVKVTQSSRYLVKRTGEKVFLECVQDMDHENMFWYRQDPGLGLRLIYFSYDVKMKEKGDIPEGYSVSREKKERFSLILESASTNQTSMYLCASSETGLAGSTDTQYFGPGTRLTVL.

The sample holds many counts of this clonotype. The chain carries TRBV28 and TRBJ1-1; the D gene is possibly TRBD1 (5 bases). Trimming took off 4 bases at V and 5 bases at J, with 11 bases between the two ends. The CDR3 contains 13 residues. Germline-derived CDR1 and CDR2 are MDHEN and SYDVKM. The CDR3, as DNA: TGTGCCAGCAGTTCCTCGGGGGTGACTGAAGCTTTCTTT. Translated, it gives CASSSSGVTEAFF.

The V gene is TRBV7-8, the J gene TRBJ2-7; TRBD2 might be the D (6 bases). Trimming left V 6 bases short and J 4 bases short, with 13 bases between. The V gene's germline CDR1 is SGHVS and CDR2 FQNEAQ. The CDR3 length is 13 residues. The CDR3 sequence: CASRRDGGYEQYF. In DNA form, the CDR3 reads TGTGCCAGCAGACGAGACGGGGGTTACGAGCAGTACTTC.

This clonotype was detected a few times. The V call is TRBV5-5, the J call TRBJ1-5; D remains ambiguous. The CDR3 contains 14 residues. CDR1 is SGHKS, CDR2 YYEKEE, per germline (reference sequence). Between the trimmed V and J ends, which lost 7 bases and 2 bases, there was a span of 13 bases. The CDR3 DNA is TGTGCCAGCGGGCTGACCTCGGGCAATCAGCCCCAGCATTTT. It specifies CASGLTSGNQPQHF. Variable domain in full (rest from reference TRBV5-5 and TRBJ1-5): DAGVTQSPTHLIKTRGQQVTLRCSPISGHKSVSWYQQVLGQGPQFIFQYYEKEERGRGNFPDRFSARQFPNYSSELNVNALLLGDSALYLCASGLTSGNQPQHFGDGTRLSIL.

This clonotype has more than one count but fewer than ten. The chain uses TRBV28 and TRBJ2-1; no clear D. Germline-derived CDR1 and CDR2 are MDHEN and SYDVKM. CDR3 length equals 15 residues. Trimming pared 5 bases from V and 4 bases from J, leaving 15 bases between. This chain's CDR3 is CASSPGQVSYNEQFF. CDR3 sequence (DNA): TGTGCCAGCAGTCCCGGTCAAGTTTCGTACAATGAGCAGTTCTTC.

This sequence joins TRBV9 and TRBJ2-7; 8 bases fit TRBD2. This CDR3 spans 16 amino acids. Trimming cost V 2 bases and J 4 bases; bases outside gene matches: 11. Germline V gene data show CDR1 as SGDLS and CDR2 as YYNGEE. CDR3 bases: TGTGCCAGCAGCGTCGGGGGGGGGGGGCGCGGGTACGAGCAGTACTTC. Protein sequence: CASSVGGGGRGYEQYF. The full variable domain, completed using reference TRBV9 and TRBJ2-7, is DSGVTQTPKHLITATGQRVTLRCSPRSGDLSVYWYQQSLDQGLQFLIQYYNGEERAKGNILERFSAQQFPDLHSELNLSSLELGDSALYFCASSVGGGGRGYEQYFGPGTRLTVT.

The rearrangement uses TRBV7-3 and TRBJ2-3, with 11 bases fitting TRBD2. Germline V gives CDR1 SGHTA, CDR2 FQGTGA. The CDR3 sequence is 20 residues long. J gave up 0 bases and V 3 bases, and 14 bases lay outside the gene matches. The CDR3 region is CASSFKPRTSGSTSTDTQYF. In nucleotides, the CDR3 is TGTGCCAGCAGCTTCAAACCAAGGACTAGCGGGTCTACAAGCACAGATACGCAGTATTTT.

This clonotype was counted at least ten times. The chain recombines TRBV6-6 with TRBJ2-1, with 13 nucleotides matching TRBD2. Germline-derived CDR1 and CDR2 are MNHNY and SVGAGI (reference sequence). V lost 0 bases to trimming and J lost 8 bases; unmatched junction nucleotides: 10. The CDR3 covers 18 residues. In DNA, the CDR3 is TGTGCCAGCAGTTACTCTATCCGGACTAGCGGGAGTTTCCATGAGCAGTTCTTC. Amino acids: CASSYSIRTSGSFHEQFF.

This clonotype was recorded many times. The chain is built from TRBV20-1 and TRBJ1-1, with a weak D call TRBD1 (5 bases). The length of the CDR3 is 14 residues. Per germline, CDR1 DFQATT and CDR2 SNEGSKA (reference sequence). V was cut by 6 bases and J by 0 bases, with 14 bases left in between. Written as DNA, the CDR3 is TGCAGTGCCCTTTCCGGGGCCATGAACACTGAAGCTTTCTTT. It translates to CSALSGAMNTEAFF.

This clonotype was recorded at least ten times. J is TRBJ2-5 and V is TRBV27, with D unresolved. The V end lost 6 bases, the J end lost 5 bases, and 16 bases lay between the germline ends. CDR3 length: 14 amino acids. Germline V gene data show CDR1 as MNHEY and CDR2 as SMNVEV (reference sequence). CDR3 in amino acids: CASRGGYTMETQYF. The CDR3, as DNA: TGTGCCAGCAGAGGCGGATACACCATGGAGACCCAGTACTTC.